These 30 T cell receptor beta chains came from one sample sequenced in a study of siplizumab effects on memory and regulatory T cells. Data came from immunoSEQ multiplex PCR; TCRdb stores just in-frame clones and leaves some out. The table lists 100,000 or so clones, roughly 94% of them singletons. Input material: Tregs sorted from blood. The receptors were sampled from a human donor in good health.

The chain has TRBV11-2 and TRBJ2-4; D assignment may be TRBD1 or TRBD2 (6 bases each). The germline gives CDR1 SGHAT, CDR2 FQNNGV. The CDR3 runs 12 residues. V lost 0 bases and J 11 bases, leaving 8 bases between the germline ends. CDR3 loop: CASSLEGGVQYF. The CDR3, as DNA: TGTGCCAGCAGCTTAGAGGGGGGCGTTCAGTACTTC.

V usage is TRBV7-9 and J usage is TRBJ1-1; D gene uncertain. The germline V gene has CDR1 SEHNR and CDR2 FQNEAQ (reference sequence). The CDR3 consists of 15 residues. With 5 bases removed from V and 1 base from J, the gap between germline ends came to 14 bases. CDR3 DNA sequence: TGTGCCAGCAGCAAATTACGGCCCCAGAACACTGAAGCTTTCTTT. It translates to CASSKLRPQNTEAFF.

The chain combines TRBV6-1 with TRBJ2-5; 7 positions match TRBD2. The CDR3 totals 14 residues. V lost 4 bases, J lost 1 base, and 3 bases stayed unmatched. Germline assignment: CDR1 MNHNS and CDR2 SASEGT. CDR3 amino acids: CASSGGGFQETQYF. The CDR3 DNA reads as TGTGCCAGCAGTGGGGGAGGGTTCCAAGAGACCCAGTACTTC.

CDR3 DNA sequence: TGCGCCAGCAGCTTGGATGGGGGGGGCCCCACTGAAGCTTTCTTT. Protein: CASSLDGGGPTEAFF. The chain couples TRBV5-1 to TRBJ1-1, with a possible D match to TRBD1 (6 bases). The CDR3 runs 15 residues. Trimming shortened V by 0 bases and J by 4 bases, and 13 bases separated the two germline ends. CDR1 is SGHRS and CDR2 is YFSETQ in the germline V gene.

The chain links TRBV25-1 to TRBJ2-4, with 7 positions matching TRBD1. The germline gives CDR1 MGHDK, CDR2 SYGVNS. V shed 6 bases, J shed 9 bases, and the junction held 8 bases outside the gene matches. This CDR3 has 13 amino acids. CDR3 loop: CASSHRGVGIQYF. Written as DNA, the CDR3 is TGTGCCAGCAGCCACAGGGGTGTCGGCATTCAGTACTTC. The full variable domain, in which reference TRBV25-1 and TRBJ2-4 provide the parts outside the CDR3, is EADIYQTPRYLVIGTGKKITLECSQTMGHDKMYWYQQDPGMELHLIHYSYGVNSTEKGDLSSESTVSRIRTEHFPLTLESARPSHTSQYLCASSHRGVGIQYFGAGTRLSVL.

This chain uses TRBV30 with TRBJ1-2; D ambiguous. The CDR3 runs 13 residues. The ends were cut back, 4 bases at V and 7 bases at J, with 16 bases in the middle. Germline V CDR1 and CDR2: GTSNPN, SVGIG (reference sequence). In nucleotides, the CDR3 is TGTGCCTGGACGGTTGCGGTAGGTGGTGGCTACACCTTC. Translation: CAWTVAVGGGYTF.

The J gene is TRBJ2-2, the V gene TRBV18; no firm D call. The germline gives CDR1 KGHSH, CDR2 LQKENI. Trimming took 1 base from V and 4 from J, leaving 4 bases between them. This CDR3 is 13 amino acids long. This CDR3 is CASSPQGTGELFF. In nucleotides, the CDR3 is TGTGCCAGCTCACCACAGGGCACCGGGGAGCTGTTTTTT.

J is TRBJ2-5 and V is TRBV9; 7 positions agree with TRBD2. Per the germline V gene, CDR1 is SGDLS and CDR2 is YYNGEE. The CDR3 is 14 residues long. V lost 0 bases and J lost 7; bases outside the gene matches: 6. The CDR3, as DNA: TGTGCCAGCAGCGTAGGTGGGCGGGAGACGACCCAGTACTTC. Protein product: CASSVGGRETTQYF.

V usage is TRBV28 and J usage is TRBJ1-2; D not resolved. The V end lost 3 bases, the J end lost 3 bases, and 5 bases lay between the germline ends. The CDR3 contains 12 residues. Per the germline V gene, CDR1 is MDHEN and CDR2 is SYDVKM. The CDR3 protein is CASSLMYYGYTF. In DNA, the CDR3 is TGTGCCAGCAGTTTGATGTACTATGGCTACACCTTC.

This clone was picked up one time. The J gene is TRBJ2-3, the V gene TRBV5-1; a weak D match, TRBD1 (6 bases). CDR1 and CDR2 from the germline V gene are SGHRS and YFSETQ. Trimming removed 5 bases at V and 2 bases at J, with 9 bases between. The CDR3 extends over 13 amino acids. The CDR3 reads CASRRDTTDTQYF. The CDR3 coding sequence is TGCGCCAGCAGAAGGGACACCACAGATACGCAGTATTTT.

This chain joins TRBV6-6 and TRBJ2-1; D remains ambiguous. CDR1 is MNHNY, CDR2 SVGAGI, per germline (reference sequence). V was trimmed by 6 bases and J by 6 bases, leaving 12 bases between them. This CDR3 is built from 13 residues. The CDR3 sequence is CASSQWGANEQFF. The CDR3 DNA follows: TGTGCCAGCAGCCAATGGGGTGCCAATGAGCAGTTCTTC.

The rearrangement uses TRBV11-2 and TRBJ2-1; 7 bases align to TRBD2. The CDR3 is 16 amino acids. The junction had 8 bases not matched to a gene; V was cut back by 2 bases and J by 4 bases. Per the germline V gene, CDR1 is SGHAT and CDR2 is FQNNGV. CDR3 sequence: CASSLILPSGYNEQFF. DNA of the CDR3: TGTGCCAGCAGCTTAATTTTGCCTAGCGGATACAATGAGCAGTTCTTC. Supplemented by reference TRBV11-2 and TRBJ2-1, the full variable domain reads EAGVAQSPRYKIIEKRQSVAFWCNPISGHATLYWYQQILGQGPKLLIQFQNNGVVDDSQLPKDRFSAERLKGVDSTLKIQPAKLEDSAVYLCASSLILPSGYNEQFFGPGTRLTVL.

The rearrangement links TRBV11-3 to TRBJ2-5; tentatively, D is TRBD1 or TRBD2 (6 bases each). The CDR3 sequence is 16 residues long. V was clipped by 1 base and J by 2 bases, with 14 bases between them. Germline CDR1 and CDR2: SGHNT and YENEEA. The CDR3 reads CASSLGGGGGQETQYF. The CDR3, as DNA: TGTGCCAGCAGCTTAGGAGGGGGAGGAGGACAAGAGACCCAGTACTTC.

J is TRBJ2-7 and V is TRBV7-9, with 7 bases identical to TRBD2. The CDR3 spans 16 residues. Unmatched junction bases numbered 9, after V lost 3 bases and J lost 1 base. Germline CDR1 reads SEHNR; CDR2 reads FQNEAQ (reference sequence). As DNA, the CDR3 is TGTGCCAGCAGCTTGGCCGCGGGAGTCCGATCCTACGAGCAGTACTTC. Translating gives CASSLAAGVRSYEQYF.

CDR3 sequence (DNA): TGTGCCAGCAGCCGATGGGGGGGCCAGGCCTACGAGCAGTACTTC. This sequence encodes CASSRWGGQAYEQYF. V is TRBV11-3 and J is TRBJ2-7, with D perhaps matching TRBD2 (7 bases). CDR3 length: 15 residues. V was trimmed by 5 bases and J by 2 bases, leaving 16 bases between them. Germline CDR1 and CDR2: SGHNT and YENEEA.

This clone came up once. The rearrangement joins TRBV28 to TRBJ2-3; D is possibly TRBD2 (5 bases). Trimming took off 5 bases at V and 6 bases at J, with 9 bases between the two ends. The germline V gene has CDR1 MDHEN and CDR2 SYDVKM. The CDR3 is 12 amino acids. The CDR3 bases are TGTGCCAGCAGTGAGGGCTGGGATACGCAGTATTTT. This encodes CASSEGWDTQYF.

The chain is built from TRBV27 and TRBJ1-5; 9 bases map to TRBD1. There are 17 residues in the CDR3. Germline loops: CDR1 MNHEY, CDR2 SMNVEV (reference sequence). V shed 4 bases, J shed 2 bases, and the junction held 9 bases outside the gene matches. CDR3 protein: CASSSHRQGGGNQPQHF. In nucleotides, the CDR3 is TGTGCCAGCAGTTCCCATCGACAGGGGGGGGGCAATCAGCCCCAGCATTTT.

This chain connects TRBV5-1 to TRBJ1-2, with D maybe TRBD1 (6 bases). V lost 0 bases and J lost 6, with 18 bases in between. The CDR3 covers 16 residues. The germline CDR1 and CDR2 sequences are SGHRS and YFSETQ. In nucleotides, the CDR3 is TGCGCCAGCAGCTTGGAGGTTTACAGGGAGCTCGATGGCTACACCTTC. Translating it yields CASSLEVYRELDGYTF.

The chain joins TRBV11-2 to TRBJ2-3; 13 bases match TRBD2. Germline V gives CDR1 SGHAT, CDR2 FQNNGV. The CDR3 has 15 amino acids. Trimming took 5 bases from V and 5 from J; bases not matched to a gene: 4. Here the CDR3 reads CASSSTSGRGDTQYF. DNA for the CDR3: TGTGCCAGCAGCAGCACTAGCGGGAGGGGAGATACGCAGTATTTT.

The chain recombines TRBV21-1 with TRBJ2-1; the table calls TRBD2, which could not be checked here. TRBV21-1 is classified as a pseudogene. CDR3 length equals 19 residues. The chain's CDR3 is CASSKAEGANGRPKNEQFF. In nucleotides, the CDR3 is TGTGCCAGCAGCAAAGCCGAGGGAGCTAACGGGAGGCCTAAGAATGAGCAGTTCTTC.

This rearrangement joins TRBV5-1 to TRBJ2-2; TRBD2 matches 12 bases. The length of the CDR3 is 17 residues. The V and J ends lost 6 bases and 4 bases, in that order; junction bases with no gene match: 10. From germline, CDR1 is SGHRS and CDR2 YFSETQ. In nucleotides, the CDR3 is TGCGCCAGCAAACGACTAGCGGGAGATTATATCACCGGGGAGCTGTTTTTT. It encodes CASKRLAGDYITGELFF.

This clone was counted a single time. The rearrangement uses TRBV6-1 and TRBJ2-1; D might be TRBD2 (6 bases). Germline loops: CDR1 MNHNS, CDR2 SASEGT. This CDR3 is 14 amino acids long. Trimming removed 4 bases from V and 5 bases from J, with 12 bases in between. In DNA form, the CDR3 reads TGTGCCAGCAGTGTGCGGGGCGGAGACAATGAGCAGTTCTTC. Its protein product is CASSVRGGDNEQFF.

This chain connects TRBV27 to TRBJ2-7; 7 bases align to TRBD1. This CDR3 spans 15 amino acids. The germline V gene encodes CDR1 MNHEY and CDR2 SMNVEV (reference sequence). V lost 4 bases and J lost 0; bases outside the gene matches: 6. The CDR3 DNA follows: TGTGCCAGCAGTTCCCCGGACAGGAGCTCCTACGAGCAGTACTTC. Its protein product is CASSSPDRSSYEQYF.

This chain connects TRBV19 to TRBJ2-1; 9 bases are a match to TRBD2. Trimming at V came to 1 base and at J to 6 bases, leaving 4 bases not matched to a gene. The CDR3 sequence is 15 residues long. Looked up from germline, CDR1 is LNHDA and CDR2 is SQIVND (reference sequence). CDR3 nucleotides: TGTGCCAGTAGTATAGGGGCGGGAGGGGGCAATGAGCAGTTCTTC. Residues: CASSIGAGGGNEQFF.

This clone was detected only once. This chain joins TRBV5-1 and TRBJ2-3; unclear D gene. Germline V CDR1 and CDR2: SGHRS, YFSETQ. The CDR3 sequence is 14 residues long. V lost 3 bases to trimming and J lost 2 bases, with 10 bases between them. CDR3 sequence: CASSSNGLTDTQYF. CDR3 nucleotides: TGCGCCAGCAGCTCGAACGGCCTCACAGATACGCAGTATTTT. The variable domain in full, with the rest retrieved from reference TRBV5-1 and TRBJ2-3, is KAGVTQTPRYLIKTRGQQVTLSCSPISGHRSVSWYQQTPGQGLQFLFEYFSETQRNKGNFPGRFSGRQFSNSRSEMNVSTLELGDSALYLCASSSNGLTDTQYFGPGTRLTVL.

The chain employs TRBV30 and TRBJ2-3, with 9 bases matching TRBD1. This CDR3 contains 14 residues. Per the germline V gene, CDR1 is GTSNPN and CDR2 is SVGIG (reference sequence). Unmatched junction bases numbered 3, after V lost 5 bases and J lost 0 bases. The CDR3 sequence is CAWLQGASTDTQYF. In nucleotides, the CDR3 is TGTGCCTGGTTACAGGGGGCTAGCACAGATACGCAGTATTTT.

The chain combines TRBV28 with TRBJ1-2; D not certain. Trimming stripped 3 bases from V and 6 bases from J, with 8 bases between. Germline lookup yields CDR1 MDHEN and CDR2 SYDVKM. The CDR3 consists of 12 residues. The CDR3 DNA reads TGTGCCAGCAGTTTCGGTGGCAATGGCTACACCTTC. This gives the protein CASSFGGNGYTF.

This clone was seen just once. The chain has TRBV5-6 and TRBJ2-7; 9 bases are shared with TRBD2. This CDR3 has 16 amino acids. V dropped 3 bases and J dropped 0; count of bases not matched to a gene: 7. Germline CDR1 reads SGHDT; CDR2 reads YYEEEE. In DNA, the CDR3 is TGTGCCAGCAGCTCCGGACTAGCGTCGAGCTCCTACGAGCAGTACTTC. It encodes CASSSGLASSSYEQYF.

The chain employs TRBV9 and TRBJ1-3; D remains ambiguous. The CDR3 contains 16 residues. The germline gives CDR1 SGDLS, CDR2 YYNGEE. V lost 0 bases to trimming and J lost 0 bases, with 10 bases between them. For the CDR3, the DNA is TGTGCCAGCAGCGTAGGCCCTCGGATCTCTGGAAACACCATATATTTT. This encodes CASSVGPRISGNTIYF. Full variable domain (remainder filled in from reference TRBV9 and TRBJ1-3): DSGVTQTPKHLITATGQRVTLRCSPRSGDLSVYWYQQSLDQGLQFLIQYYNGEERAKGNILERFSAQQFPDLHSELNLSSLELGDSALYFCASSVGPRISGNTIYFGEGSWLTVV.

The chain has TRBV30 and TRBJ2-7, with D unresolved. In germline, CDR1 is GTSNPN, CDR2 SVGIG (reference sequence). The length of the CDR3 is 12 residues. The V gene lost 0 bases and the J gene lost 3 bases, with 6 bases spanning the gap. Here the CDR3 DNA reads TGTGCCTGGAGTGTAAGGTACTACGAGCAGTACTTC. Translation: CAWSVRYYEQYF.